Following are 11 T cell receptor beta chains from one sample sequenced in a study of monozygotic twins with cystic fibrosis. Repertoires were generated with immunoSEQ multiplex PCR, while TCRdb's copy carries only in-frame clones and drops some. The data contain approximately 10,000 clones, around 85% of them singletons. The sample consisted of blood. The origin of the receptors is a man aged 18 to 35 with cystic fibrosis.

The J gene is TRBJ1-2, the V gene TRBV7-9; the D gene is possibly TRBD1 (6 bases). The germline V gene has CDR1 SEHNR and CDR2 FQNEAQ (reference sequence). The CDR3 is made up of 14 amino acids. V lost 7 bases to trimming and J lost 3 bases, with 15 bases between them. The CDR3 DNA reads TGTGCCAGCAACGACCGGGACAACCACTATGGCTACACCTTC. As protein: CASNDRDNHYGYTF.

This clone was detected only a few times. The CDR3 nucleotides read TGTGCCAGCAGGGAGAATACGGGACAGGGGGCCTACGAGCAGTACTTC. Its translation: CASRENTGQGAYEQYF. The rearrangement joins TRBV2 to TRBJ2-7, with 11 bases lining up with TRBD1. V gave up 6 bases and J gave up 2 bases; unmatched junction bases: 9. The CDR3 has 16 residues. Germline CDR1 is SNHLY and CDR2 is FYNNEI.

This clone was observed a few times. This chain joins TRBV11-3 and TRBJ2-7; D may be TRBD1 or TRBD2 (5 bases each). Between the trimmed V and J ends, which lost 5 bases and 1 base, there was a span of 15 bases. Germline-derived CDR1 and CDR2 are SGHNT and YENEEA. This CDR3 has 15 amino acids. The CDR3 coding sequence is TGTGCCAGCAGCGACGGGACCCCAGGGTCCTACGAGCAGTACTTC. This encodes CASSDGTPGSYEQYF.

The chain employs TRBV30 and TRBJ1-6; D unclear. V shed 2 bases and J shed 10 bases, with 15 bases lying between them. This CDR3 is 14 amino acids long. Per germline, CDR1 GTSNPN and CDR2 SVGIG (reference sequence). The CDR3 reads CAWSRNTRRSPLHF. Here the CDR3 DNA reads TGTGCCTGGAGTCGAAATACACGTCGGTCACCCCTCCACTTT.

The CDR3 region has the DNA TGTGCCAGCTCAGAGGACAGGAACACTGAAGCTTTCTTT. Protein product: CASSEDRNTEAFF. The chain joins TRBV18 to TRBJ1-1; tentatively, D is TRBD1 (6 bases). V was trimmed by 5 bases and J by 1 base, leaving 8 bases between them. This CDR3 has 13 amino acids. Germline CDR1 KGHSH, CDR2 LQKENI. Full variable domain (remainder filled in from reference TRBV18 and TRBJ1-1): NAGVMQNPRHLVRRRGQEARLRCSPMKGHSHVYWYRQLPEEGLKFMVYLQKENIIDESGMPKERFSAEFPKEGPSILRIQQVVRGDSAAYFCASSEDRNTEAFFGQGTRLTVV.

V gene TRBV25-1 combines with J gene TRBJ2-1; no definite D call. Germline loops: CDR1 MGHDK, CDR2 SYGVNS. V was cut by 7 bases and J by 0 bases, with 13 bases left in between. The CDR3 consists of 15 residues. The CDR3 loop reads CASTGIGSSYNEQFF. Here the CDR3 DNA reads TGTGCCAGCACCGGTATCGGAAGCTCCTACAATGAGCAGTTCTTC.

The chain combines TRBV29-1 with TRBJ2-3; no firm D call. The germline gives CDR1 SQVTM, CDR2 ANQGSEA. The CDR3 is 11 residues long. V lost 5 bases, J lost 2 bases, and 5 bases lay in between. Here the CDR3 reads CSVLDTDTQYF. In DNA form, the CDR3 reads TGCAGCGTTCTAGACACAGATACGCAGTATTTT.

CDR3 region: CAWRPTDTGELFF. Here the CDR3 DNA reads TGTGCCTGGAGACCGACAGACACCGGGGAGCTGTTTTTT. This rearrangement joins TRBV30 to TRBJ2-2; D possibly corresponds to TRBD1 (5 bases). Germline CDR1 is GTSNPN and CDR2 is SVGIG (reference sequence). Trimming took 3 bases from V and 3 from J, leaving 8 bases between them. The CDR3 length is 13 residues.

The genes are TRBV6-1 and TRBJ2-7; TRBD1 matches at 7 bases. The length of the CDR3 is 14 residues. The ends lost 7 bases at V and 0 bases at J; junction bases unmatched: 6. Germline CDR1 and CDR2: MNHNS and SASEGT. The CDR3 protein is CASIQDRVSYEQYF. Written as DNA, the CDR3 is TGTGCCAGCATCCAAGACAGGGTCTCCTACGAGCAGTACTTC.

This clone was counted a few times. The chain couples TRBV16 to TRBJ2-7; possible D gene TRBD2, 5 bases. Trimming pared 4 bases from V and 0 bases from J, leaving 10 bases between. The CDR3 is 14 amino acids. Per germline, CDR1 KGHSY and CDR2 FQNENV. The CDR3 loop is CASSRGLSSYEQYF. The CDR3, as DNA: TGTGCCAGCAGCCGAGGACTTAGCTCCTACGAGCAGTACTTC.

The rearrangement joins TRBV28 to TRBJ1-1; D is unresolved. V lost 6 bases and J 8 bases, leaving 16 bases between the germline ends. CDR3 size: 13 residues. CDR1 MDHEN and CDR2 SYDVKM come from the germline V gene. The CDR3 spells CASSLSQVAEAFF. CDR3 nucleotides: TGTGCCAGCAGCCTCAGTCAGGTTGCAGAAGCTTTCTTT.